This note documents a single T cell receptor beta chain sequence. What it binds is unknown. Expressed TCRB transcripts were sequenced because the isolated RNA had all been reverse transcribed beforehand. Assay: immunoSEQ multiplex PCR; the TCRdb copy retains only in-frame clones and omits some. The repertoire has a few hundred thousand clones, 9.6% of them found once; the top ten carry roughly 0.54%. This entry comes from a study of beta chain features in type 1 diabetes. The wider study: Cell yields, gender and age were similar in healthy donors and patients. Under 140,000,000 sorted cells were examined across all samples.

Germline-derived CDR1 and CDR2 are SNHLY and FYNNEI. V was clipped by 6 bases and J by 1 base; unmatched bases: 5. This CDR3 is 15 amino acids long. Study outcomes and limitations: HLA influence on TCRB rearrangement stayed unresolved here. Within patients, naive, central memory and Treg TCRB repertoires seemed more similar than within healthy donors. Shorter TCRB CDR3s, moderately but significantly so, marked every one of the four CD4+ subsets in Type 1 diabetes patients.

The sequence came from a man aged 25-45 years with type 1 diabetes. The gene calls are TRBV2 and TRBJ2-3; 9 positions match TRBD1. The sequencing sample was made of central memory CD4+ T cells from blood. CDR3 in amino acids: CASSQGQGGTDTQYF. The CDR3 DNA follows: TGTGCCAGCAGCCAGGGACAGGGAGGCACAGATACGCAGTATTTT.